This entry is about one TCR beta chain. The data stem from a study of blood T cell repertoires in COVID-19. The V and J ends lost 1 base and 1 base respectively, with 11 bases between them. Germline loops: CDR1 LNHDA, CDR2 SQIVND (reference sequence). The CDR3 extends over 17 amino acids. Produced via immunoSEQ multiplex PCR; TCRdb's table is partial and in-frame only. In the table there are under 250,000 clones, approximately 88% of which are singletons. The chain links TRBV19 to TRBJ2-6, with D possibly TRBD1 on 5 matching bases. This sequence was found in a man between 60 and 75 years old who had recovered from COVID-19. Sequencing was carried out using peripheral blood. CDR3 amino acids: CASSIAGAGSGANVLTF. The CDR3, as DNA: TGTGCCAGTAGTATAGCGGGTGCAGGGTCTGGGGCCAACGTCCTGACTTTC.